These 23 T cell receptor beta chains originate from one sample sequenced in a study of cytomegalovirus exposure and HLA in healthy donors. It was with 60 Vbeta and 13 Jbeta primers that the PCR ran. Repertoires were generated with immunoSEQ multiplex PCR, while TCRdb's copy carries only in-frame clones and drops some. The clone table shows over 90,000 clones, with the ten largest holding roughly 3.5%. The sequenced sample was PBMCs. All receptors derive from a man in his forties in good health and CMV-seronegative.

The gene calls are TRBV6-5 and TRBJ2-4; TRBD1 matches 8 bases. In germline, CDR1 is MNHEY, CDR2 SVGAGI. The CDR3 runs to 15 residues. The J segment lost 0 bases and the V segment lost 7 bases, leaving 5 bases of the junction unmatched. DNA of the CDR3: TGTGCCAGCACCGGACAGGGACTAGCCAAAAACATTCAGTACTTC. It codes for CASTGQGLAKNIQYF.

This CDR3 is CASSLWPGGGEQYF. The CDR3 nucleotides are TGTGCCAGCAGCTTATGGCCAGGGGGCGGGGAGCAGTACTTC. The chain employs TRBV7-9 and TRBJ2-5, with TRBD1 matching over 8 bases. CDR3 size: 14 residues. The germline gives CDR1 SEHNR, CDR2 FQNEAQ (reference sequence). The V and J ends lost 2 bases and 11 bases, in that order; junction bases with no gene match: 10.

The chain links TRBV11-2 to TRBJ2-1; D ambiguous. Trimming removed 3 bases from V and 1 base from J, with 4 bases in between. Looked up from germline, CDR1 is SGHAT and CDR2 is FQNNGV. This CDR3 contains 13 residues. CDR3 in DNA: TGTGCCAGCAGCTTCAGTTCCTACAATGAGCAGTTCTTC. Amino acids: CASSFSSYNEQFF.

The chain joins TRBV5-4 to TRBJ2-7, with a tentative D call TRBD1 (6 bases). The length of the CDR3 is 12 residues. Germline V gene sequence: CDR1 SGHNT, CDR2 YYREEE (reference sequence). V lost 0 bases and J 6 bases, leaving 7 bases between the germline ends. The chain's CDR3 is CASSLVGGEQYF. The CDR3 nucleotides are TGTGCCAGCAGCTTGGTAGGGGGCGAGCAGTACTTC.

The chain is built from TRBV6-5 and TRBJ2-7; D perhaps matches TRBD2 (5 bases). The CDR3 length is 14 residues. Per germline, CDR1 MNHEY and CDR2 SVGAGI. Trimming took 2 bases from V and 4 from J, leaving 12 bases between them. The DNA of the CDR3 is TGTGCCAGCAGTTACGGCCTAGCAGATTACGAGCAGTACTTC. This sequence encodes CASSYGLADYEQYF.

V gene TRBV27 combines with J gene TRBJ1-5, with D uncertain. V dropped 3 bases and J dropped 0 bases, with 6 bases sitting between them. Germline CDR1 and CDR2: MNHEY and SMNVEV (reference sequence). The CDR3 has 14 residues. This chain's CDR3 is CASSFAYSNQPQHF. In DNA, the CDR3 is TGTGCCAGCAGTTTTGCGTATAGCAATCAGCCCCAGCATTTT.

The chain uses TRBV18 and TRBJ1-6; possibly TRBD1 for D (6 bases). CDR1 is KGHSH and CDR2 is LQKENI in the germline V gene. The CDR3 covers 15 residues. V lost 1 base, J lost 8 bases, and 12 bases lay in between. The CDR3 region has the DNA TGTGCCAGCTCACCACTACAGGGCCGGGATTCACCCCTCCACTTT. This codes for CASSPLQGRDSPLHF. The entire variable domain, with the rest obtained from reference TRBV18 and TRBJ1-6, is as follows: NAGVMQNPRHLVRRRGQEARLRCSPMKGHSHVYWYRQLPEEGLKFMVYLQKENIIDESGMPKERFSAEFPKEGPSILRIQQVVRGDSAAYFCASSPLQGRDSPLHFGNGTRLTVT.

The chain carries TRBV7-8 and TRBJ2-1; D might be TRBD1 (6 bases). V gave up 3 bases and J gave up 0 bases, with 9 bases separating them. This CDR3 region has 15 residues. Germline V lookup: CDR1 SGHVS, CDR2 FQNEAQ. The DNA of the CDR3 is TGTGCCAGCAGCTTGAAAGGGGGCTCCTACAATGAGCAGTTCTTC. It encodes CASSLKGGSYNEQFF. Drawing the rest from reference TRBV7-8 and TRBJ2-1, the complete variable domain is GAGVSQSPRYKVAKRGQDVALRCDPISGHVSLFWYQQALGQGPEFLTYFQNEAQLDKSGLPSDRFFAERPEGSVSTLKIQRTQQEDSAVYLCASSLKGGSYNEQFFGPGTRLTVL.

The chain carries TRBV6-5 and TRBJ2-1; 7 bases agree with TRBD2. V lost 4 bases, J lost 2 bases, and 8 bases stayed unmatched. CDR3 length: 16 residues. Looked up from germline, CDR1 is MNHEY and CDR2 is SVGAGI. CDR3 nucleotides: TGTGCCAGCAGTTTCCAACAGCTAGCGGCCTACAATGAGCAGTTCTTC. The encoded protein is CASSFQQLAAYNEQFF.

The chain couples TRBV5-6 to TRBJ2-3; 8 bases match TRBD2. The CDR3 sequence is 15 residues long. The V segment lost 1 base and the J segment 0 bases; nucleotides outside the gene matches: 1. Germline CDR1 and CDR2: SGHDT and YYEEEE. The CDR3, as DNA: TGTGCCAGCAGCTTGCGACTAGCGAGCACAGATACGCAGTATTTT. It encodes CASSLRLASTDTQYF.

V and J are TRBV18 and TRBJ2-2; the D gene is possibly TRBD1 (6 bases). The CDR3 contains 14 residues. Trimming took off 4 bases at V and 5 bases at J, with 11 bases between the two ends. Per the germline V gene, CDR1 is KGHSH and CDR2 is LQKENI. The CDR3 DNA sequence: TGTGCCAGCTCACTAAAACAGGGAACCGGGGAGCTGTTTTTT. Translated, it gives CASSLKQGTGELFF.

The chain couples TRBV7-9 to TRBJ2-3; D gene ambiguous. The CDR3 is 12 amino acids. V dropped 6 bases and J dropped 4 bases, with 8 bases sitting between them. CDR1 and CDR2 from the germline V gene are SEHNR and FQNEAQ (reference sequence). The CDR3 DNA reads TGTGCCAGCAGTTCTAGTGCAGATACGCAGTATTTT. Amino acids: CASSSSADTQYF.

The chain has TRBV5-5 and TRBJ2-3; possible D gene TRBD2, 5 bases. The CDR3 loop spans 15 amino acids. Germline CDR1 reads SGHKS; CDR2 reads YYEKEE (reference sequence). Trimming pared 6 bases from V and 3 bases from J, leaving 17 bases between. The CDR3 loop is CASKTSTTWTDTQYF. CDR3 nucleotides: TGTGCCAGCAAAACTAGTACGACGTGGACAGATACGCAGTATTTT.

J is TRBJ2-1 and V is TRBV5-8; 13 bases are a match to TRBD2. From germline, CDR1 is SGHTS and CDR2 YDEGEE. The CDR3 loop spans 17 amino acids. With 4 bases clipped from V and 3 bases from J, the junction kept 7 bases outside the gene matches. CDR3 nucleotides: TGTGCCAGCAGCCCCGGACTAGCGGGAGCTGGCTACAATGAGCAGTTCTTC. It translates to CASSPGLAGAGYNEQFF. The variable domain in full, completed from reference TRBV5-8 and TRBJ2-1, reads EAGVTQSPTHLIKTRGQQATLRCSPISGHTSVYWYQQALGLGLQFLLWYDEGEERNRGNFPPRFSGRQFPNYSSELNVNALELEDSALYLCASSPGLAGAGYNEQFFGPGTRLTVL.

The rearrangement joins TRBV4-1 to TRBJ2-7; 8 nucleotides align to TRBD1. J gave up 7 bases and V 0 bases, and 8 bases lay outside the gene matches. The CDR3 covers 15 residues. The germline V gene has CDR1 MGHRA and CDR2 YSYEKL. The DNA of the CDR3 is TGCGCCAGCAGCCAAGAAGGGACAGGCAGGAGTGAGCAGTACTTC. This encodes CASSQEGTGRSEQYF.

The chain links TRBV9 to TRBJ2-2; D is undetermined. The V and J ends lost 0 bases and 1 base respectively, with 4 bases between them. There are 14 residues in the CDR3. The germline gives CDR1 SGDLS, CDR2 YYNGEE. The DNA for the CDR3 is TGTGCCAGCAGCGTAGACAGGAACACCGGGGAGCTGTTTTTT. It codes for CASSVDRNTGELFF.

V is TRBV7-9 and J is TRBJ2-1; 11 bases are shared with TRBD2. V gave up 2 bases and J gave up 6 bases; unmatched junction bases: 6. The CDR3 consists of 16 residues. CDR1 is SEHNR, CDR2 FQNEAQ, per germline (reference sequence). CDR3 DNA: TGTGCCAGCAGCTTAACTAGCGGGAGCTTTCGCAATGAGCAGTTCTTC. The encoded protein is CASSLTSGSFRNEQFF.

This chain links TRBV7-6 with TRBJ2-7, with a possible D match to TRBD2 (5 bases). The CDR3 is 16 amino acids. Germline assignment: CDR1 SGHVS and CDR2 FNYEAQ. Trimming removed 5 bases from V and 0 bases from J, with 17 bases in between. The CDR3 loop reads CASSPVGVVPSYEQYF. The CDR3 nucleotides are TGTGCCAGCAGCCCGGTCGGGGTGGTTCCCTCCTACGAGCAGTACTTC.

The chain carries TRBV7-9 and TRBJ1-2; 8 bases fit TRBD1. CDR1 is SEHNR, CDR2 FQNEAQ, per germline (reference sequence). The CDR3 spans 15 residues. V lost 5 bases to trimming and J lost 7 bases; unmatched junction nucleotides: 12. The CDR3 protein is CASSLGTGGAGGYTF. The CDR3 DNA reads TGTGCCAGCAGCCTGGGGACAGGAGGGGCAGGTGGCTACACCTTC.

This chain connects TRBV6-6 to TRBJ2-7; TRBD1 matches 11 bases. In germline, CDR1 is MNHNY, CDR2 SVGAGI (reference sequence). V lost 5 bases, J lost 5 bases, and 2 bases stayed unmatched. CDR3 length equals 13 residues. CDR3 bases: TGTGCCAGCAGTGGACAGGGGGCCGACGAGCAGTACTTC. Protein sequence: CASSGQGADEQYF.

The rearrangement joins TRBV4-1 to TRBJ1-2, with TRBD1 identical over 7 bases. Germline CDR1 reads MGHRA; CDR2 reads YSYEKL. The CDR3 extends over 15 amino acids. Trimming took 2 bases from V and 8 from J; bases not matched to a gene: 11. The CDR3 is CASSQTGTAMGGYTF. In nucleotides, the CDR3 is TGCGCCAGCAGCCAAACCGGGACAGCAATGGGCGGCTACACCTTC.

The rearrangement uses TRBV30 and TRBJ1-4; D is undetermined. Germline lookup yields CDR1 GTSNPN and CDR2 SVGIG (reference sequence). The CDR3 runs 14 residues. V was cut by 3 bases and J by 0 bases, with 8 bases left in between. CDR3 residues: CAWSRVATNEKLFF. As DNA, the CDR3 is TGTGCCTGGAGCCGGGTTGCAACTAATGAAAAACTGTTTTTT.

This chain connects TRBV5-6 to TRBJ1-2; weak D call: TRBD1 (6 bases). From germline, CDR1 is SGHDT and CDR2 YYEEEE. This CDR3 spans 16 amino acids. Deletions cut 2 bases from V and 4 bases from J, with 18 bases between. CDR3 nucleotide sequence: TGTGCCAGCAGCTTTCGTGTCAGGGGAGAGACCTATGGCTACACCTTC. Its translation is CASSFRVRGETYGYTF.